This TCR beta chain was obtained from a study of T cells in Graves' hyperthyroidism and ophthalmopathy. The table lists this clonotype with many counts. Its antigen is currently unknown. Germline-derived CDR1 and CDR2 are SEHNR and FQNEAQ (reference sequence). The CDR3 contains 15 residues. With V trimmed by 5 bases and J by 7 bases, 8 bases remained unmatched. Study observations and caveats: The blood repertoire included most of the expanded thyroid clonotypes above 0.001.

Authors of the study amplified TCR beta CDR3 regions from RNA transcripts. HTBI primers were employed in a first-round RT-PCR of the TCR CDR3. TCRdb fed the multiplex PCR reads into MiXCR, producing one record per CDR3 protein. In the table there are 450,000 to 600,000 distinct CDR3 sequences, 12% to 15% of which are singletons. The clonotype originates from a woman aged 35 to 49 with Graves' hyperthyroidism. Sample: blood. The V call is TRBV7-9, the J call TRBJ1-4; 9 positions agree with TRBD1. CDR3 residues: CASSQRGQGSEKLFF. CDR3 sequence (DNA): TGTGCCAGCAGCCAACGGGGACAGGGATCTGAAAAACTGTTTTTT.